This T cell receptor beta chain appears in the sequencing data of a study of cytomegalovirus exposure and HLA in healthy donors. Findings and limits, study-wide: Most TCR sequences were uncommon, yet certain public TCRs appeared in many donors.

Comments on this clone: Its antigen remains unidentified.

It was with 60 Vbeta and 13 Jbeta primers that the PCR ran. Generated by immunoSEQ multiplex PCR, the TCRdb table keeps only in-frame clones and is missing some. The data show around 100,000 clones, 82% seen once. Sequencing was carried out using PBMCs. The TCR was taken from a young woman in good health and CMV-seronegative.

CDR3 protein: CSARNGAGFF. DNA of the CDR3: TGCAGTGCTAGAAATGGCGCGGGGTTCTTT. The V call is TRBV20-1, the J call TRBJ1-1; no clear D. Trimming took 2 bases from V and 14 from J, leaving 12 bases between them. The CDR3 loop spans 10 amino acids. CDR1 and CDR2 (germline): DFQATT, SNEGSKA (reference sequence).